This T cell receptor (beta chain) was captured by sequencing in a study of regulatory T cells in long-lasting Graves disease. General observations from the study: TRBV28 was favored in persistent disease, as were TRBJ1-2 and TRBJ2-5.

This clonotype was recorded many times. Its antigen is currently unknown. CDR3 length equals 14 residues. The V gene's germline CDR1 is DFQATT and CDR2 SNEGSKA (reference sequence). Trimming shortened V by 1 base and J by 0 bases, and 9 bases separated the two germline ends. TCR beta libraries were built with iRepertoire HTBI primers and Arm-PCR of CDR3 regions. TCRdb re-analysed the multiplex PCR reads in MiXCR, keeping a single row per CDR3 protein. The sample contains around 460,000 distinct CDR3 sequences, under 25% of which appear only once. Documented time point: persistent/refractory GD, antithyroid drugs over 5 years with positive TRAb. From RNA extracted from PBMCs, the TCR library was made. Patients with Graves' disease were diagnosed by American Thyroid Association guidelines. EDTA tubes received around 9 milliliters of drawn peripheral blood.

The chain links TRBV20-1 to TRBJ1-1, with no clear D. This TCR came from a female donor with Graves disease. The source was peripheral blood mononuclear cells (PBMCs), collected when the disease was refractory, from a patient treated with antithyroid drugs. The CDR3 protein is CSARVLRMNTEAFF. The DNA of the CDR3 is TGCAGTGCTAGAGTTCTCAGAATGAACACTGAAGCTTTCTTT.